The source of this T cell receptor (beta chain) is a study of T cell responses to AZD1222 COVID-19 vaccine. The study, taken as a whole, reports: There were repertoire samples only from the period after the peak T cell response.

With regard to this clone: Its matching antigen is unknown.

Germline CDR1 SGDLS, CDR2 YYNGEE. The CDR3 runs to 15 residues. V dropped 0 bases and J dropped 6 bases, with 16 bases sitting between them. Assay: immunoSEQ multiplex PCR; the TCRdb copy retains only in-frame clones and omits some. The table lists over 60,000 clones, around nine tenths of them singletons. The source is an adult who received the MenACWY meningococcal vaccine as a control. The material was peripheral blood, obtained 28 days after the second dose of the MenACWY control vaccine. The rearrangement uses TRBV9 and TRBJ2-7; either TRBD1 or TRBD2 may fit D (5 bases each). The DNA for the CDR3 is TGTGCCAGCAGCGTAGCAAGCGACAGCGGCACCGAGCAGTACTTC. Its protein is CASSVASDSGTEQYF.